These T cell receptor beta chains were read from a single sample in a study of response to subunit inactivated influenza vaccine. MiXCR was run by TCRdb on the RT-PCR reads, yielding one entry per CDR3 protein. Counted here are about 650,000 distinct CDR3 sequences, around 15% occurring once; the ten biggest clones make up 7.5% to 9%. The material was PBMCs from blood, obtained roughly 2 weeks before vaccination. The receptors shown here come from a man aged 45 to 65 who received an inactivated influenza vaccine. CDR3s include the opening cysteine and the closing phenylalanine or tryptophan. Each record gives: CDR3 DNA, CDR3 protein, D gene, CDR3 length, V gene, J gene, clone size. A D gene is named only where the DNA matches it firmly. Rows give clone size only sometimes, using once, few, many, or a class for an expanded clone.

DNA: TGTGCCAGCAGCCATGGACAGATTTACGAGCAGTACTTC; CDR3: CASSHGQIYEQYF; D: -; length: 13; V: TRBV3-1; J: TRBJ2-7; size: -
DNA: TGCGCCAGCAGCCAAGACGGGCTAGCGCAGGGGTCCATGGATACGCAGTATTTT; CDR3: CASSQDGLAQGSMDTQYF; D: -; length: 18; V: TRBV4-3; J: TRBJ2-3; size: -
DNA: TGCGCCAGCAGCTTGTCTTCTAGCGCAACCTACGAGCAGTACTTC; CDR3: CASSLSSSATYEQYF; D: -; length: 15; V: TRBV5-1; J: TRBJ2-7; size: -
DNA: TGTGCCAGCTCACCAACGGGACTAGGGAACACCGGGGAGCTGTTTTTT; CDR3: CASSPTGLGNTGELFF; D: TRBD2; length: 16; V: TRBV18; J: TRBJ2-2; size: few
DNA: TGTGCCAGCAGCAAGGGACTAGCCGGATCCGGGGAGCTGTTTTTT; CDR3: CASSKGLAGSGELFF; D: TRBD2; length: 15; V: TRBV12-3/TRBV12-4; J: TRBJ2-2; size: many
DNA: TGTGCCAGCAGTCCACCAAAACTAGCAAAGATTGAATGGAATGAGCAGTTCTTC; CDR3: CASSPPKLAKIEWNEQFF; D: -; length: 18; V: TRBV28; J: TRBJ2-1; size: -
DNA: TGTGCCAGCAGTTTTGGCGACTACGAGCAGTACTTC; CDR3: CASSFGDYEQYF; D: -; length: 12; V: TRBV12-3/TRBV12-4; J: TRBJ2-7; size: -
DNA: TGTGCCAGCTCACGGGACAGGGGGTACCCCTACGAGCAGTACTTC; CDR3: CASSRDRGYPYEQYF; D: TRBD1; length: 15; V: TRBV18; J: TRBJ2-7; size: -
DNA: TGTGCCAGCAGCTTAACCACCGGGAGGGGCGCCGGGGAGCTGTTTTTT; CDR3: CASSLTTGRGAGELFF; D: TRBD2; length: 16; V: TRBV7-6; J: TRBJ2-2; size: -
DNA: TGTGCCAGCAGGGCGGACTCCGGACCGTATACCGGGGAGCTGTTTTTT; CDR3: CASRADSGPYTGELFF; D: -; length: 16; V: TRBV12-3/TRBV12-4; J: TRBJ2-2; size: -
DNA: TGTGCCAGTAGTCTCCGACAGGGATTGTGGGGCTACACCTTC; CDR3: CASSLRQGLWGYTF; D: TRBD1; length: 14; V: TRBV19; J: TRBJ1-2; size: few
DNA: TGTGCCAGCAGTTTATGGAGGGGCACCGGGGAGCTGTTTTTT; CDR3: CASSLWRGTGELFF; D: -; length: 14; V: TRBV12-3/TRBV12-4; J: TRBJ2-2; size: few
DNA: TGTGCCAGCAGGCCGGGACTAGCGGGAGTCAATGAGCAGTTCTTC; CDR3: CASRPGLAGVNEQFF; D: TRBD2; length: 15; V: TRBV6-2/TRBV6-3; J: TRBJ2-1; size: -
DNA: TGTGCCAGCAGTGACCCCGGGACAGGGGAAGAGACCCAGTACTTC; CDR3: CASSDPGTGEETQYF; D: TRBD1; length: 15; V: TRBV6-1; J: TRBJ2-5; size: few
DNA: TGTGCCAGCAGCTTAGACGACAGGGTTACCGGGGAGCTGTTTTTT; CDR3: CASSLDDRVTGELFF; D: TRBD1; length: 15; V: TRBV7-8; J: TRBJ2-2; size: -
DNA: TGTGCCAGCACCCTGAACACGAGGACAGGGTCACAAGAGACCCAGTACTTC; CDR3: CASTLNTRTGSQETQYF; D: TRBD1; length: 17; V: TRBV6-1; J: TRBJ2-5; size: -
DNA: TGTGCCAGCAGTTCCGCGGGCCCCTGGGGTGGCTACACCTTC; CDR3: CASSSAGPWGGYTF; D: -; length: 14; V: TRBV12-3/TRBV12-4; J: TRBJ1-2; size: -
DNA: TGTGCCAGCAGCCCCCTTTTAGCGGGAGATGGTGAGCAGTACTTC; CDR3: CASSPLLAGDGEQYF; D: TRBD2; length: 15; V: TRBV9; J: TRBJ2-7; size: many
DNA: TGCGCCAGCAGCTTCCGACTAGCGGGGGGAGCCTACAATGAGCAGTTCTTC; CDR3: CASSFRLAGGAYNEQFF; D: TRBD2; length: 17; V: TRBV4-1; J: TRBJ2-1; size: many
DNA: TGTGCCAGCAGCTTGTCGGGGGCGGGCAGCAATGAGCAGTTCTTC; CDR3: CASSLSGAGSNEQFF; D: -; length: 15; V: TRBV7-3; J: TRBJ2-1; size: few
DNA: TGCAGTGCTAGAGACGGACAGCAAGAGACCCAGTACTTC; CDR3: CSARDGQQETQYF; D: -; length: 13; V: TRBV20-1; J: TRBJ2-5; size: -
DNA: TGTGCCAGCAGCTTAGATCCGGGGGCCCCTAATGAGCAGTTCTTC; CDR3: CASSLDPGAPNEQFF; D: -; length: 15; V: TRBV7-3; J: TRBJ2-1; size: few
DNA: TGTGCCATCGGGTCTAGTGTGGCCGACACAGATACGCAGTATTTT; CDR3: CAIGSSVADTDTQYF; D: -; length: 15; V: TRBV10-3; J: TRBJ2-3; size: few
DNA: TGTGCCACCGGGGCACCACAGAACTATGGCTACACCTTC; CDR3: CATGAPQNYGYTF; D: -; length: 13; V: TRBV10-3; J: TRBJ1-2; size: -
DNA: TGTGCCAGCATCCACGGCAGCGGGGCTTCCTACGAGCAGTACTTC; CDR3: CASIHGSGASYEQYF; D: TRBD2; length: 15; V: TRBV28; J: TRBJ2-7; size: -
DNA: TGTGCCAGCAGTTTTGAAACAGCTTTAAATCAGCCCCAGCATTTT; CDR3: CASSFETALNQPQHF; D: -; length: 15; V: TRBV12-3/TRBV12-4; J: TRBJ1-5; size: -
DNA: TGTGCCAGCAGCCAAGGTCCTTTGGGGTCCGGGGAGCTGTTTTTT; CDR3: CASSQGPLGSGELFF; D: -; length: 15; V: TRBV4-2; J: TRBJ2-2; size: once
DNA: TGCGCCAGCAGTGTGGGAACAGGGGGCACAGATACGCAGTATTTT; CDR3: CASSVGTGGTDTQYF; D: TRBD1; length: 15; V: TRBV10-1; J: TRBJ2-3; size: few
DNA: TGTGCCAGCAGCTTAGTCATGGGTATACAGGTCGGAGAGACCCAGTACTTC; CDR3: CASSLVMGIQVGETQYF; D: -; length: 17; V: TRBV7-2; J: TRBJ2-5; size: -
DNA: TGCAGTGCTAGTTTAGCGGGGGGACAAGAGACCCAGTACTTC; CDR3: CSASLAGGQETQYF; D: TRBD2; length: 14; V: TRBV20-1; J: TRBJ2-5; size: few
DNA: TGCAGCTATTTAAGGGTGACTTCTAGCACAGATACGCAGTATTTT; CDR3: CSYLRVTSSTDTQYF; D: -; length: 15; V: TRBV29-1; J: TRBJ2-3; size: -
DNA: TGTGCCAGCAGTCAGGCCCTCTCCCTGGGGGCCGGGGAGCTGTTTTTT; CDR3: CASSQALSLGAGELFF; D: -; length: 16; V: TRBV27; J: TRBJ2-2; size: few
DNA: TGTGCCAGCAGCCTAGACAGACAGGGCGGACGAACTGAAGCTTTCTTT; CDR3: CASSLDRQGGRTEAFF; D: TRBD1; length: 16; V: TRBV7-8; J: TRBJ1-1; size: -